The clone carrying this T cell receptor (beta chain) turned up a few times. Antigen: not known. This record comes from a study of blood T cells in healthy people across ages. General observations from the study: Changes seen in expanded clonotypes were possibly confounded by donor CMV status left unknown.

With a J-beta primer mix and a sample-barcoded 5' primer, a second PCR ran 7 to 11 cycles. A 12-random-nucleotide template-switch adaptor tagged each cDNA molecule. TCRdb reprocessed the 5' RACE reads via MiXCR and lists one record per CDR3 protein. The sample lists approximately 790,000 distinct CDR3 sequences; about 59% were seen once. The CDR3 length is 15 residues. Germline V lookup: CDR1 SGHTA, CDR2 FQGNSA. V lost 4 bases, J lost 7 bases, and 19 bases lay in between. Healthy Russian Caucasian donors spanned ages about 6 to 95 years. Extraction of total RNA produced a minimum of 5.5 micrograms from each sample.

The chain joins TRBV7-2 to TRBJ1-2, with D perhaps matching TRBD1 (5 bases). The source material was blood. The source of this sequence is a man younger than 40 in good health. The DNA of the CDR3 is TGTGCCAGCAGCTCGGGAGGGGAAAGCTACAGTGGCTACACCTTC. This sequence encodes CASSSGGESYSGYTF.